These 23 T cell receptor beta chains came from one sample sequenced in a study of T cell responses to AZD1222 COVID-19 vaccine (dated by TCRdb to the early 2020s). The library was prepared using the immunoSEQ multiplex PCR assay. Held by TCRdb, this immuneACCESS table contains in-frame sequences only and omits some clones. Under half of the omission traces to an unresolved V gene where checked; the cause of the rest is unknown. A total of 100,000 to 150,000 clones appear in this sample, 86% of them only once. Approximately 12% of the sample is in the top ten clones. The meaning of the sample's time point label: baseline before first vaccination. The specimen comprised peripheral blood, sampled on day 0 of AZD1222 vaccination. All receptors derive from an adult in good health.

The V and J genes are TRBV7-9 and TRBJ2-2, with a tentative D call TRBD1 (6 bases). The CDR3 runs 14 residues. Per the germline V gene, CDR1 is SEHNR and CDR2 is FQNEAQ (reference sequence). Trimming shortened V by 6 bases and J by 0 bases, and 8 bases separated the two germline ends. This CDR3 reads CASRQGSNTGELFF. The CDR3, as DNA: TGTGCCAGCAGACAGGGTTCGAACACCGGGGAGCTGTTTTTT. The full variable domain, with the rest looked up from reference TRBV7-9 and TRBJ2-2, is DTGVSQNPRHKITKRGQNVTFRCDPISEHNRLYWYRQTLGQGPEFLTYFQNEAQLEKSRLLSDRFSAERPKGSFSTLEIQRTEQGDSAMYLCASRQGSNTGELFFGEGSRLTVL.

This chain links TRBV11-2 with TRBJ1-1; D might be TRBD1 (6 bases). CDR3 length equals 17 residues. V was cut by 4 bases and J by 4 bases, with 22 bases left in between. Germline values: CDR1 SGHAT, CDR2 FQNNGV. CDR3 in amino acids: CASSSGGRGGWTTEAFF. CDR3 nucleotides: TGTGCCAGCAGCTCCGGCGGCAGGGGAGGGTGGACCACTGAAGCTTTCTTT.

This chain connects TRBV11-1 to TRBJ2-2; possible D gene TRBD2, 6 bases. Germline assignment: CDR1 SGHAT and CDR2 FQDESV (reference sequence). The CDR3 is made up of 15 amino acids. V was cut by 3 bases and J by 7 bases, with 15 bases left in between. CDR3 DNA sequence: TGTGCCAGCAGCTTCGGGACTCCTAAGGACGGGGAGCTGTTTTTT. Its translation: CASSFGTPKDGELFF.

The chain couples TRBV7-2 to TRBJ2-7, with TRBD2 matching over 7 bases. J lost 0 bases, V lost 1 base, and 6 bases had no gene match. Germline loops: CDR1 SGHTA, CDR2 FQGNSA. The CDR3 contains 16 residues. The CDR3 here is CASSLGLAVSSYEQYF. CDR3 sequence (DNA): TGTGCCAGCAGCTTAGGGCTAGCGGTTAGCTCCTACGAGCAGTACTTC.

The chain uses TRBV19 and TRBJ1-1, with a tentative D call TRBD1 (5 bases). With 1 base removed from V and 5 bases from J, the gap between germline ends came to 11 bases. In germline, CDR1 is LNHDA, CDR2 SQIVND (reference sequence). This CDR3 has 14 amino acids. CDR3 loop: CASSIAGTRTEAFF. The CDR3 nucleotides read TGTGCCAGTAGTATAGCAGGGACTCGAACTGAAGCTTTCTTT.

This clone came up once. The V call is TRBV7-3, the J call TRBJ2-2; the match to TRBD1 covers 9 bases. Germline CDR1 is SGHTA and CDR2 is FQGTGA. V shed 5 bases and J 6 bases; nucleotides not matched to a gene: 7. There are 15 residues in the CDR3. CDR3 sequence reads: CASSPGDRVPGELFF. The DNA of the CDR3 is TGTGCCAGCAGCCCAGGGGACAGGGTCCCCGGGGAGCTGTTTTTT.

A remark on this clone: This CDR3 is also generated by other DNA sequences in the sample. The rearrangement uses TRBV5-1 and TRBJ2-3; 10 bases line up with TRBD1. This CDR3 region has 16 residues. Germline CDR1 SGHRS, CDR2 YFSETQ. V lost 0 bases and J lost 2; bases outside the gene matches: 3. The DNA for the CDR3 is TGCGCCAGCAGCTTGGGGGACAGGGGATACACAGATACGCAGTATTTT. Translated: CASSLGDRGYTDTQYF.

DNA of the CDR3: TGTGCCAGCAGCTTTGGCGGGACTTACAATGAGCAGTTCTTC. It codes for CASSFGGTYNEQFF. The chain uses TRBV5-4 and TRBJ2-1; perhaps TRBD2 as D (6 bases). The V and J ends lost 2 bases and 4 bases respectively, with 10 bases between them. The germline V gene has CDR1 SGHNT and CDR2 YYREEE (reference sequence). The CDR3 length is 14 residues.

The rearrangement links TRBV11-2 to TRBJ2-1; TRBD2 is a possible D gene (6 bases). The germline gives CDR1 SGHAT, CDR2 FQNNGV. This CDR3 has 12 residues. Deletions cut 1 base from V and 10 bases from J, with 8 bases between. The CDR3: CASSLGSGEQFF. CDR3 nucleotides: TGTGCCAGCAGCTTAGGGAGCGGGGAGCAGTTCTTC.

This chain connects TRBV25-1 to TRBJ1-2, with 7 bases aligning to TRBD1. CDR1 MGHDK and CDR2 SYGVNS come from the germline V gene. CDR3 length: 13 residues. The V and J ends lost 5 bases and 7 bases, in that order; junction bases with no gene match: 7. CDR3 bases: TGTGCCAGCAGTAGAGGGGGCTCTTTTGGCTACACCTTC. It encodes CASSRGGSFGYTF.

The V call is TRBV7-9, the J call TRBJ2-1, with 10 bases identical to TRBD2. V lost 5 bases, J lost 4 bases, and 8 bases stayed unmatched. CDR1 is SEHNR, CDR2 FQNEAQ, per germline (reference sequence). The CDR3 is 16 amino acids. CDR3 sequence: CASSPISSGGYNEQFF. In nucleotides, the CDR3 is TGTGCCAGCAGCCCGATCTCTAGCGGGGGTTACAATGAGCAGTTCTTC.

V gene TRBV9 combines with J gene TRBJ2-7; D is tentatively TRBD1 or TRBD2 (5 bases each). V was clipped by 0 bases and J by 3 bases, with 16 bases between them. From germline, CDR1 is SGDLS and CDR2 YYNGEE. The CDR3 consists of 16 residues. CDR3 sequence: CASSVGGAEAYYEQYF. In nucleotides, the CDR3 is TGTGCCAGCAGCGTAGGAGGGGCCGAAGCCTACTACGAGCAGTACTTC. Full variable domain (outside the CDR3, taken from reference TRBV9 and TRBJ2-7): DSGVTQTPKHLITATGQRVTLRCSPRSGDLSVYWYQQSLDQGLQFLIQYYNGEERAKGNILERFSAQQFPDLHSELNLSSLELGDSALYFCASSVGGAEAYYEQYFGPGTRLTVT.

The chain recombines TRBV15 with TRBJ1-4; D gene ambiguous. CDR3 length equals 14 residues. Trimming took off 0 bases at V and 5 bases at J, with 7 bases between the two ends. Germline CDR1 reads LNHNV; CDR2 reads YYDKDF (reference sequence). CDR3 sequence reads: CATSRDIGNEKLFF. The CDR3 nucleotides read TGTGCCACCAGCAGAGATATCGGGAATGAAAAACTGTTTTTT.

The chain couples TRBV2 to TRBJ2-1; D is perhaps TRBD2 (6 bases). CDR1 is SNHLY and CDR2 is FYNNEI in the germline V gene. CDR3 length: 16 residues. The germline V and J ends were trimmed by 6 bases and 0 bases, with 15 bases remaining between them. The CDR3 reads CASRPKAGSSYNEQFF. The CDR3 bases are TGTGCCAGCAGGCCCAAAGCGGGCAGCTCCTACAATGAGCAGTTCTTC.

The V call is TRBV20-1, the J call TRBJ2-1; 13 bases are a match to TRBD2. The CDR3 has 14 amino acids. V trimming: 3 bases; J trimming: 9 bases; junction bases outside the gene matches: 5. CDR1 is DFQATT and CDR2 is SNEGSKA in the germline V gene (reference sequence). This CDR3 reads CSASIGLAGAEQFF. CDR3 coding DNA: TGCAGTGCTAGTATTGGACTAGCGGGGGCTGAGCAGTTCTTC.

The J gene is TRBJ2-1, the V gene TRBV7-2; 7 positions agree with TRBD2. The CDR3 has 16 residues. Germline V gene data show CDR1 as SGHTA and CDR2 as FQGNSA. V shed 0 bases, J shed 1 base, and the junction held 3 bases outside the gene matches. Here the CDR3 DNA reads TGTGCCAGCAGCTTAGCTGGGGGGGGTTCCTACAATGAGCAGTTCTTC. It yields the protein CASSLAGGGSYNEQFF.

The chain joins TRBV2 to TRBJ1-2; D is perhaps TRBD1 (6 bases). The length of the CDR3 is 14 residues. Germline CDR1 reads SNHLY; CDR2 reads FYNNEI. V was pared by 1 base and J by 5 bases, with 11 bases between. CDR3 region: CASSEGKGGYGYTF. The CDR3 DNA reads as TGTGCCAGCAGTGAAGGAAAGGGGGGTTATGGCTACACCTTC. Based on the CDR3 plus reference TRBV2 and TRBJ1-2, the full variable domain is EPEVTQTPSHQVTQMGQEVILRCVPISNHLYFYWYRQILGQKVEFLVSFYNNEISEKSEIFDDQFSVERPDGSNFTLKIRSTKLEDSAMYFCASSEGKGGYGYTFGSGTRLTVV.

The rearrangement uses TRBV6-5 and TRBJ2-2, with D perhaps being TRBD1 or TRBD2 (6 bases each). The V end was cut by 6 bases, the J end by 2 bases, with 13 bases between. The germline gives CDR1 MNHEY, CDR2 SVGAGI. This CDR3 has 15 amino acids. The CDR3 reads CASRVGGRNTGELFF. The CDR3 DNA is TGTGCCAGCAGGGTGGGGGGCCGTAACACCGGGGAGCTGTTTTTT.

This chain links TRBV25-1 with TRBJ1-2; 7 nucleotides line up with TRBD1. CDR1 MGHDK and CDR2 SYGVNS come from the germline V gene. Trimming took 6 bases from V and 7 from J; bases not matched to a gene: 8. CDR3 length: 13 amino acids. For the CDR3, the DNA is TGTGCCAGCAGCCCAACAGGGGTATCTGGCTACACCTTC. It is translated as CASSPTGVSGYTF.

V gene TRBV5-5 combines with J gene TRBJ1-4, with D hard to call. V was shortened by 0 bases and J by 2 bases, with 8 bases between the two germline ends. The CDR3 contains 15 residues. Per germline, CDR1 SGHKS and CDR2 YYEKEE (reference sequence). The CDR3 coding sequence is TGTGCCAGCAGCTTGGTTTCCGGGACTAATGAAAAACTGTTTTTT. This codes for CASSLVSGTNEKLFF.

Written as DNA, the CDR3 is TGCGCCAGCAGCTTGGTAGCTAGCGGAAACAATGAGCAGTTCTTC. It codes for CASSLVASGNNEQFF. This chain joins TRBV5-1 and TRBJ2-1; TRBD2 agrees at 7 bases. J lost 5 bases, V lost 0 bases, and 5 bases had no gene match. Germline CDR1 is SGHRS and CDR2 is YFSETQ. CDR3 length: 15 residues.

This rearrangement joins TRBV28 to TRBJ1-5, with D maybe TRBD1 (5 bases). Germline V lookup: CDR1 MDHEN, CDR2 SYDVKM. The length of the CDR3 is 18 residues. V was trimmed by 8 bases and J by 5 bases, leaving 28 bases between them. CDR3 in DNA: TGTGCCAGCTTCGACGCGTGGCAGGGCGGACTAGGGTATCAGCCCCAGCATTTT. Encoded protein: CASFDAWQGGLGYQPQHF.

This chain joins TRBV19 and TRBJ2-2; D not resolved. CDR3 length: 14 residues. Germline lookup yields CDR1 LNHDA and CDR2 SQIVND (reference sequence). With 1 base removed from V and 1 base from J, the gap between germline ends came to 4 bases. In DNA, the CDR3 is TGTGCCAGTAGTATAGCCGGGAACACCGGGGAGCTGTTTTTT. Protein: CASSIAGNTGELFF.